These T cell receptor beta chains were read from a single sample in a study of blood T cell repertoires in COVID-19. The assay was immunoSEQ multiplex PCR, and TCRdb's table has in-frame clones only and misses some. The repertoire has 150,000 to 200,000 clones, 82% of them found once; the top ten carry about 8%. Sequencing was carried out using peripheral blood. The receptor set was obtained from a woman aged 70-85 years with acute or convalescent COVID-19. CDR3s include the opening cysteine and the closing phenylalanine or tryptophan. A D gene is named only where the DNA matches it firmly. Rows may omit the clone size; those that give it use once, few, many or a size class.

v_call: TRBV5-4; clone_size: -; j_call: TRBJ2-7; d_call: TRBD2; cdr3_aa: CASSSGLAEGPYEQYF; cdr3_nt: TGTGCCAGCAGCTCAGGACTAGCTGAGGGGCCCTACGAGCAGTACTTC
v_call: TRBV10-3; clone_size: -; j_call: TRBJ2-1; d_call: TRBD2; cdr3_aa: CAISPSGRAGPSSYNEQFF; cdr3_nt: TGTGCCATCAGCCCGTCAGGACGAGCGGGACCCAGCTCCTACAATGAGCAGTTCTTC
v_call: TRBV7-8; clone_size: -; j_call: TRBJ1-1; d_call: -; cdr3_aa: CASSQRQVMNTEAFF; cdr3_nt: TGTGCCAGCAGCCAGAGGCAAGTTATGAACACTGAAGCTTTCTTT
v_call: TRBV20-1; clone_size: -; j_call: TRBJ1-5; d_call: -; cdr3_aa: CSASEQWPQHF; cdr3_nt: TGCAGTGCTAGTGAACAATGGCCCCAGCATTTT
v_call: TRBV2; clone_size: -; j_call: TRBJ2-7; d_call: -; cdr3_aa: CASSYLRGEQYF; cdr3_nt: TGTGCCAGCAGTTACCTAAGAGGCGAGCAGTACTTC
v_call: TRBV7-9; clone_size: -; j_call: TRBJ1-1; d_call: -; cdr3_aa: CASSRSPGSTEAFF; cdr3_nt: TGTGCCAGCAGCCGCTCGCCGGGGAGTACTGAAGCTTTCTTT
v_call: TRBV7-8; clone_size: -; j_call: TRBJ1-2; d_call: TRBD1; cdr3_aa: CASSFRDSLYGGYTF; cdr3_nt: TGTGCCAGCAGCTTCCGGGACAGCCTTTATGGTGGCTACACCTTC
v_call: TRBV19; clone_size: -; j_call: TRBJ1-2; d_call: TRBD1; cdr3_aa: CASSIRTGGGGYGYTF; cdr3_nt: TGTGCCAGTAGTATTCGGACAGGGGGCGGTGGCTATGGCTACACCTTC
v_call: TRBV5-6; clone_size: -; j_call: TRBJ2-7; d_call: TRBD2; cdr3_aa: CASSPFGGNEQYF; cdr3_nt: TGTGCCAGCAGCCCCTTCGGGGGGAACGAGCAGTACTTC
v_call: TRBV2; clone_size: -; j_call: TRBJ1-3; d_call: -; cdr3_aa: CASSEALKQIYF; cdr3_nt: TGTGCCAGCAGTGAAGCGCTTAAACAGATATATTTT
v_call: TRBV7-2; clone_size: -; j_call: TRBJ1-2; d_call: -; cdr3_aa: CASSSRAGYEGYTF; cdr3_nt: TGTGCCAGCAGCTCCAGGGCCGGTTATGAAGGCTACACCTTC
v_call: TRBV5-4; clone_size: -; j_call: TRBJ2-3; d_call: TRBD2; cdr3_aa: CASSSRTSGSTDTQYF; cdr3_nt: TGTGCCAGCAGTTCCCGGACTAGCGGAAGCACAGATACGCAGTATTTT
v_call: TRBV15; clone_size: once; j_call: TRBJ1-2; d_call: TRBD1; cdr3_aa: CATSRDRGTGVVYGYTF; cdr3_nt: TGTGCCACCAGCAGAGATAGAGGGACAGGGGTGGTCTATGGCTACACCTTC
v_call: TRBV19; clone_size: once; j_call: TRBJ2-3; d_call: -; cdr3_aa: CASSMTFTWGLDQDTQYF; cdr3_nt: TGTGCCAGTAGTATGACCTTCACGTGGGGCCTCGATCAGGATACGCAGTATTTT
v_call: TRBV29-1; clone_size: -; j_call: TRBJ2-1; d_call: TRBD2; cdr3_aa: CSVRPSGRYNEQFF; cdr3_nt: TGCAGCGTTAGGCCTAGCGGGAGGTACAATGAGCAGTTCTTC
v_call: TRBV5-1; clone_size: once; j_call: TRBJ2-1; d_call: -; cdr3_aa: CASSSGLNYNEQFF; cdr3_nt: TGCGCCAGCAGCTCCGGACTTAACTACAATGAGCAGTTCTTC
v_call: TRBV25-1; clone_size: once; j_call: TRBJ1-2; d_call: -; cdr3_aa: CASSGIGGVGNYGYTF; cdr3_nt: TGTGCCAGCAGTGGCATAGGGGGGGTGGGGAACTATGGCTACACCTTC
v_call: TRBV6-6; clone_size: -; j_call: TRBJ2-7; d_call: -; cdr3_aa: CASGTPELFQQYF; cdr3_nt: TGTGCCAGCGGGACTCCTGAGCTTTTCCAGCAGTACTTC
v_call: TRBV5-3; clone_size: -; j_call: TRBJ1-5; d_call: -; cdr3_aa: CARSLASGVSNQPQHF; cdr3_nt: TGTGCCAGAAGCTTGGCCTCCGGGGTTAGCAACCAGCCCCAGCATTTT
v_call: TRBV7-6; clone_size: -; j_call: TRBJ1-5; d_call: -; cdr3_aa: CASSLRRPGQPSNQPQHF; cdr3_nt: TGTGCCAGCAGCTTACGCAGGCCGGGACAACCTAGCAATCAGCCCCAGCATTTT
v_call: TRBV30; clone_size: -; j_call: TRBJ1-2; d_call: TRBD1; cdr3_aa: CAWSGYRGLNYGYTF; cdr3_nt: TGTGCCTGGAGTGGTTACAGGGGCCTCAACTATGGCTACACCTTC
v_call: TRBV30; clone_size: once; j_call: TRBJ1-1; d_call: -; cdr3_aa: CAWTGTGFRSEAFF; cdr3_nt: TGTGCCTGGACTGGAACAGGGTTTCGATCTGAAGCTTTCTTT
v_call: TRBV28; clone_size: few; j_call: TRBJ1-5; d_call: TRBD1; cdr3_aa: CASSLLRGPRSNQPQHF; cdr3_nt: TGTGCCAGCAGTTTATTAAGGGGGCCGAGGAGCAATCAGCCCCAGCATTTT
v_call: TRBV29-1; clone_size: -; j_call: TRBJ2-2; d_call: -; cdr3_aa: CSAVRQYTGELFF; cdr3_nt: TGCAGCGCTGTAAGACAGTATACCGGGGAGCTGTTTTTT
v_call: TRBV14; clone_size: -; j_call: TRBJ2-3; d_call: TRBD1; cdr3_aa: CASKGTVSTDTQYF; cdr3_nt: TGTGCCAGCAAGGGGACAGTTAGCACAGATACGCAGTATTTT
v_call: TRBV7-6; clone_size: -; j_call: TRBJ1-3; d_call: TRBD1; cdr3_aa: CASSQTGGTGNTIYF; cdr3_nt: TGTGCCAGCAGCCAGACAGGGGGCACTGGAAACACCATATATTTT
v_call: TRBV30; clone_size: -; j_call: TRBJ2-1; d_call: -; cdr3_aa: CAWSPNGSSDEQFF; cdr3_nt: TGTGCCTGGAGTCCCAACGGGAGTAGTGATGAGCAGTTCTTC
v_call: TRBV7-3; clone_size: -; j_call: TRBJ2-3; d_call: TRBD2; cdr3_aa: CASSRTGSGGSRTDTQYF; cdr3_nt: TGTGCCAGCAGCCGCACGGGTAGCGGGGGGAGTCGCACAGATACGCAGTATTTT
v_call: TRBV10-1; clone_size: -; j_call: TRBJ2-1; d_call: -; cdr3_aa: CASSESGRDNEQFF; cdr3_nt: TGCGCCAGCAGTGAGAGCGGGCGAGACAATGAGCAGTTCTTC
v_call: TRBV14; clone_size: -; j_call: TRBJ1-1; d_call: -; cdr3_aa: CASSRRDSEAFF; cdr3_nt: TGTGCCAGCAGCCGCCGGGACTCTGAAGCTTTCTTT
v_call: TRBV5-1; clone_size: -; j_call: TRBJ1-6; d_call: TRBD1; cdr3_aa: CASSLEAGGNSPLHF; cdr3_nt: TGCGCCAGCAGCTTGGAGGCAGGGGGTAATTCACCCCTCCACTTT
v_call: TRBV4-1; clone_size: -; j_call: TRBJ2-7; d_call: TRBD1; cdr3_aa: CASSPWDRGIEQYF; cdr3_nt: TGCGCCAGCAGCCCCTGGGACAGGGGAATCGAGCAGTACTTC
v_call: TRBV6-5; clone_size: -; j_call: TRBJ1-3; d_call: TRBD1; cdr3_aa: CASSRQGVAGNTIYF; cdr3_nt: TGTGCCAGCAGTCGACAGGGAGTAGCCGGAAACACCATATATTTT
v_call: TRBV7-2; clone_size: -; j_call: TRBJ1-2; d_call: -; cdr3_aa: CASSLMGGVDGYTF; cdr3_nt: TGTGCCAGCAGCTTAATGGGGGGGGTTGACGGCTACACCTTC
v_call: TRBV3-1/TRBV3-2; clone_size: -; j_call: TRBJ2-3; d_call: TRBD2; cdr3_aa: CASSPRTSGDTQYF; cdr3_nt: TGTGCCAGCAGCCCCCGGACTAGTGGAGATACGCAGTATTTT
v_call: TRBV6-5; clone_size: -; j_call: TRBJ2-1; d_call: TRBD1; cdr3_aa: CASSSGQGIEQFF; cdr3_nt: TGTGCCAGCAGTTCTGGACAGGGCATTGAGCAGTTCTTC
v_call: TRBV7-2; clone_size: -; j_call: TRBJ1-2; d_call: -; cdr3_aa: CASSLGGYGYTF; cdr3_nt: TGTGCCAGCAGCCTGGGGGGCTATGGCTACACCTTC
v_call: TRBV6-2/TRBV6-3; clone_size: -; j_call: TRBJ2-2; d_call: TRBD2; cdr3_aa: CASSRTSGQNTGELFF; cdr3_nt: TGTGCCAGCAGCCGGACTAGCGGGCAGAACACCGGGGAGCTGTTTTTT
v_call: TRBV7-9; clone_size: -; j_call: TRBJ2-5; d_call: -; cdr3_aa: CASSLEYRAETQYF; cdr3_nt: TGTGCCAGCAGCTTAGAGTACCGAGCAGAGACCCAGTACTTC